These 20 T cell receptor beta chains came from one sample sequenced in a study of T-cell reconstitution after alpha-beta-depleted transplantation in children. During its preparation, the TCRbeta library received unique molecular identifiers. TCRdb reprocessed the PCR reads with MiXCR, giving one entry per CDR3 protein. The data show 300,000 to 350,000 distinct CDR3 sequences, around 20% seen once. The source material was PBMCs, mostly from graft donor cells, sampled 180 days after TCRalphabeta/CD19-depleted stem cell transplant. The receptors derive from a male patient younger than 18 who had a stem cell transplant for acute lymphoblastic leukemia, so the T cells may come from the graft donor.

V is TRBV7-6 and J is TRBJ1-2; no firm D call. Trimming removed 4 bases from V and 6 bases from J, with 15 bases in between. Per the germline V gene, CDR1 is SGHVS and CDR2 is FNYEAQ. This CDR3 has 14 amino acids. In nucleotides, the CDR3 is TGTGCCAGCAGCTCCTGGACGGTGCGGGATGGCTACACCTTC. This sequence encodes CASSSWTVRDGYTF. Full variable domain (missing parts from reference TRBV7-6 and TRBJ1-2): GAGVSQSPRYKVTKRGQDVALRCDPISGHVSLYWYRQALGQGPEFLTYFNYEAQQDKSGLPNDRFSAERPEGSISTLTIQRTEQRDSAMYRCASSSWTVRDGYTFGSGTRLTVV.

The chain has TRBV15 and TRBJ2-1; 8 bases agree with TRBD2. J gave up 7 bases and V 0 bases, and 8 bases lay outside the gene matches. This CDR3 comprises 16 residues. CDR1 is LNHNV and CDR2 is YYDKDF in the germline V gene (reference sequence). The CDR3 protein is CATSRDPVSGGNEQFF. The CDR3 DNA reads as TGTGCCACCAGCAGAGATCCAGTAAGCGGGGGTAATGAGCAGTTCTTC.

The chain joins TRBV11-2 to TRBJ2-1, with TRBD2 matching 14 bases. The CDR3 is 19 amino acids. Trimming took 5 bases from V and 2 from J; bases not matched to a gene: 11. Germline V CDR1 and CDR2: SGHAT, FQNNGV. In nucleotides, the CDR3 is TGTGCCAGCAGCCTCGATCCGGGACTAGCGGGAGCGGCCTACAATGAGCAGTTCTTC. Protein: CASSLDPGLAGAAYNEQFF.

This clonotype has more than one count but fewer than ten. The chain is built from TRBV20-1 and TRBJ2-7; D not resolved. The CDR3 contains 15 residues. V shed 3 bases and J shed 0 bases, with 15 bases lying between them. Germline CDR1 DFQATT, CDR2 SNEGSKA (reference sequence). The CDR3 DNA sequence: TGCAGTGCTAGGGATCTAGAGGTATCCTCCTACGAGCAGTACTTC. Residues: CSARDLEVSSYEQYF.

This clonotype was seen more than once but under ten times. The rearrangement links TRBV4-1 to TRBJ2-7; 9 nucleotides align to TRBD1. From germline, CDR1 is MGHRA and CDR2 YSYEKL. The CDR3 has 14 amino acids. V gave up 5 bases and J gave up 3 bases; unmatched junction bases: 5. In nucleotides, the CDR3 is TGCGCCAGCAGCTATCGACAGGGGGTCTACGAGCAGTACTTC. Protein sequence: CASSYRQGVYEQYF.

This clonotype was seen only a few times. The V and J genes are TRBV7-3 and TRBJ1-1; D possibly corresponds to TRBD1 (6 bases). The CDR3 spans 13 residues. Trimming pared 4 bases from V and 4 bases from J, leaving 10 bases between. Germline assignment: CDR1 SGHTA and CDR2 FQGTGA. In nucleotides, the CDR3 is TGTGCCAGCAGCTCCCAGGGGACCACTGAAGCTTTCTTT. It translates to CASSSQGTTEAFF.

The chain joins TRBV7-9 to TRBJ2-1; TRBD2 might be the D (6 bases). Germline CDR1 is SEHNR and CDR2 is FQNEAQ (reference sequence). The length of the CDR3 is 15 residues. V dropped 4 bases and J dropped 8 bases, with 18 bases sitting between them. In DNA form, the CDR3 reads TGTGCCAGCAGCTCCGGACAAGGAGGGCGTCATGAGCAGTTCTTC. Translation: CASSSGQGGRHEQFF.

The CDR3 region is CASSLRLVGVYEQYF. CDR3 sequence (DNA): TGTGCCAGCAGTCTCCGACTAGTGGGGGTCTACGAGCAGTACTTC. The chain employs TRBV27 and TRBJ2-7; weak D call: TRBD2 (6 bases). Germline V gene sequence: CDR1 MNHEY, CDR2 SMNVEV (reference sequence). The CDR3 totals 15 residues. V lost 5 bases, J lost 3 bases, and 17 bases lay in between.

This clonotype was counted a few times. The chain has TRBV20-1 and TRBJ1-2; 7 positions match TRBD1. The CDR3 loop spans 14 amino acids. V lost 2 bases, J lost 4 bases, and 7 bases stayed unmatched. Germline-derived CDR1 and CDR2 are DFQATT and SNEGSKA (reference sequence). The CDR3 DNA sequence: TGCAGTGCTAGACCAGACAGGGTCGGCTATGGCTACACCTTC. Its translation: CSARPDRVGYGYTF.

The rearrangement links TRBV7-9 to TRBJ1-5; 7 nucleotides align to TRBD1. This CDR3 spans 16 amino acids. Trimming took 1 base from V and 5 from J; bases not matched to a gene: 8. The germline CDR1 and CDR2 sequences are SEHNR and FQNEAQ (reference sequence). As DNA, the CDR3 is TGTGCCAGCAGCTTAGTTACCAGGGGGTATGATCAGCCCCAGCATTTT. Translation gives CASSLVTRGYDQPQHF. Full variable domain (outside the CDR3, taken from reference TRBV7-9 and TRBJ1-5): DTGVSQNPRHKITKRGQNVTFRCDPISEHNRLYWYRQTLGQGPEFLTYFQNEAQLEKSRLLSDRFSAERPKGSFSTLEIQRTEQGDSAMYLCASSLVTRGYDQPQHFGDGTRLSIL.

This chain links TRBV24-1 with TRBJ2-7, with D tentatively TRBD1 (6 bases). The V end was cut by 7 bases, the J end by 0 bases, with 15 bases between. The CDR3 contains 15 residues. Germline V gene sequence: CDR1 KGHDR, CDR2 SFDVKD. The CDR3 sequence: CATSAGAGISYEQYF. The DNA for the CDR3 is TGTGCCACCAGCGCAGGGGCTGGGATCTCCTACGAGCAGTACTTC.

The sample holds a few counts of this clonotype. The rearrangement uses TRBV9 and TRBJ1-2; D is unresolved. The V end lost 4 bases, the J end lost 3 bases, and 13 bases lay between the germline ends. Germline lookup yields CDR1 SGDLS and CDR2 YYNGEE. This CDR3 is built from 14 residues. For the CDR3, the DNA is TGTGCCAGCAGCCCGGGGTGGACTTACTATGGCTACACCTTC. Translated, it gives CASSPGWTYYGYTF.

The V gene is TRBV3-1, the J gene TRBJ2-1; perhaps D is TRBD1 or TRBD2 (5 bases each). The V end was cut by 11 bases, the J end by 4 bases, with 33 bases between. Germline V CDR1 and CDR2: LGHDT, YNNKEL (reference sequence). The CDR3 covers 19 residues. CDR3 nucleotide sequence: TGTGCCTTCTGTTTAGAGGGGTTTGCAGAATCCTATTTTTACAATGAGCAGTTCTTC. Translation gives CAFCLEGFAESYFYNEQFF.

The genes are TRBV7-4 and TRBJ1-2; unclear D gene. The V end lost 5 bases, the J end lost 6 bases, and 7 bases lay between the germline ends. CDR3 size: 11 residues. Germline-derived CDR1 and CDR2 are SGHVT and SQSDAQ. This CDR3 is CASSQQHGYTF. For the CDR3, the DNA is TGTGCCAGCAGCCAGCAGCATGGCTACACCTTC.

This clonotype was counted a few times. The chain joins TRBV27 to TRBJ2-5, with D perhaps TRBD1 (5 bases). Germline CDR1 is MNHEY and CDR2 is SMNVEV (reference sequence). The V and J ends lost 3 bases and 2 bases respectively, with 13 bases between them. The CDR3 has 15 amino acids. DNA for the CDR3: TGTGCCAGCAGTTTCGTCAGGGCAATGCAAGAGACCCAGTACTTC. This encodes CASSFVRAMQETQYF.

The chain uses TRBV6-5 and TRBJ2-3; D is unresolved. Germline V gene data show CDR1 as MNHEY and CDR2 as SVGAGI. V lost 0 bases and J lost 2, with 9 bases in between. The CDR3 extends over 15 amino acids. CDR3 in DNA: TGTGCCAGCAGTTACTCGAGGTCCCCCACAGATACGCAGTATTTT. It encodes CASSYSRSPTDTQYF.

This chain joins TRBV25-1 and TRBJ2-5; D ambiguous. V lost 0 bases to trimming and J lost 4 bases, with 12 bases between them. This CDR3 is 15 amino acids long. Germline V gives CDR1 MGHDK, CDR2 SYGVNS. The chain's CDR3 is CASSEYPTDLETQYF. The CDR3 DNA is TGTGCCAGCAGTGAATATCCCACAGACCTAGAGACCCAGTACTTC.

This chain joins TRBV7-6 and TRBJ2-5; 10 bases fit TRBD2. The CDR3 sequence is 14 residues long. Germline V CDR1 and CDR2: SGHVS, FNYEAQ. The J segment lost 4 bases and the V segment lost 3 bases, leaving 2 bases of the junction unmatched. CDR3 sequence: CASSFLAGVETQYF. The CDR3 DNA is TGTGCCAGCAGCTTTCTAGCGGGAGTAGAGACCCAGTACTTC.

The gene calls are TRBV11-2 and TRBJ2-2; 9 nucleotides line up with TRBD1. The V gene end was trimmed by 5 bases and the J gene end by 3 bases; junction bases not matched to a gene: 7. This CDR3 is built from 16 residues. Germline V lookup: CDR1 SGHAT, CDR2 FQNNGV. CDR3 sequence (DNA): TGTGCCAGCAGCAAAAGACAGGGGGTGTACACCGGGGAGCTGTTTTTT. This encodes CASSKRQGVYTGELFF.

The CDR3 nucleotides read TGCAGCCTCCTGATGCCTAGCGGGAGGGTGAGGGAGCAGTACTTC. This encodes CSLLMPSGRVREQYF. The chain couples TRBV20-1 to TRBJ2-7; 12 bases fit TRBD2. The CDR3 has 15 amino acids. CDR1 and CDR2 from the germline V gene are DFQATT and SNEGSKA (reference sequence).